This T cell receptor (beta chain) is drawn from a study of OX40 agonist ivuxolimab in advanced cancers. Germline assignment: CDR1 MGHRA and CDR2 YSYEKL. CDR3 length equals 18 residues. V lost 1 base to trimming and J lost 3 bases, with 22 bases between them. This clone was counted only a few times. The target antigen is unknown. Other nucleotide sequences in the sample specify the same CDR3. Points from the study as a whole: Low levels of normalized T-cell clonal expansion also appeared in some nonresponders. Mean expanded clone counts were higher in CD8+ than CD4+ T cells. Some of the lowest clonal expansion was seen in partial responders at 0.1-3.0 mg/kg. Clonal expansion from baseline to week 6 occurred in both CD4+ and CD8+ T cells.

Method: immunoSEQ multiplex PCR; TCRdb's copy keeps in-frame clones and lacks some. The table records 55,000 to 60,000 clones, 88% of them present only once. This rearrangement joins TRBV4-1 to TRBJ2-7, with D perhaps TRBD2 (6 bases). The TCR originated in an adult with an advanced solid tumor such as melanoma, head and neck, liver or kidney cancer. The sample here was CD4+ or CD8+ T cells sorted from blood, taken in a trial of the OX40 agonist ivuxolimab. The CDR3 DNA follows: TGCGCCAGCAGCCAAGGGACTATGTACCTCCAGCGCCACTACGAGCAGTACTTC. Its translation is CASSQGTMYLQRHYEQYF.